This T cell receptor beta chain was sequenced for a study of Graves' ophthalmopathy and Graves' hyperthyroidism. J gave up 10 bases and V 2 bases, and 8 bases lay outside the gene matches. Germline CDR1 is KGHSH and CDR2 is LQKENI. This CDR3 region has 15 residues. RNA served as the template for amplifying TCR beta CDR3 regions. The library came from an HTBI-primed first-round RT-PCR and a second-round multiplex PCR. Each CDR3 protein is one row after TCRdb ran MiXCR on the multiplex PCR reads. The data hold a few hundred thousand distinct CDR3 sequences, with about 16% observed a single time. The sequenced material came from peripheral blood. The clonotype comes from a woman younger than 35 with stable Graves' hyperthyroidism. This chain connects TRBV18 to TRBJ1-6, with TRBD1 matching over 7 bases. In DNA form, the CDR3 reads TGTGCCAGCTCACCAATACAGGGGAAAGGATCACCCCTCCACTTT. It encodes CASSPIQGKGSPLHF.